These 20 T cell receptor beta chains originate from one sample sequenced in a study of early T cells in non-severe SARS-CoV-2 infection. MiXCR, applied by TCRdb to the 5' RACE reads, yields one record per CDR3 protein. Of tens of thousands of distinct CDR3 sequences listed, roughly 10% are singletons. The material sequenced was whole blood. These receptors came from an adult who was a healthcare worker with PCR-confirmed SARS-CoV-2 infection or an uninfected control (not recorded which).

This clonotype was seen a handful of times. The chain is built from TRBV4-3 and TRBJ2-1; 7 bases are shared with TRBD1. CDR1 LGHNA and CDR2 YSLEER come from the germline V gene. The CDR3 consists of 15 residues. The ends lost 0 bases at V and 6 bases at J; junction bases unmatched: 5. The CDR3 nucleotides read TGCGCCAGCAGCCAAGAGTACAGGGGCGGCAATGAGCAGTTCTTC. Translating gives CASSQEYRGGNEQFF.

J is TRBJ2-7 and V is TRBV7-2; 10 bases match TRBD2. Germline trimming cut 3 bases from V and 2 bases from J; bases unmatched to any gene: 4. The germline gives CDR1 SGHTA, CDR2 FQGNSA. This CDR3 is 15 amino acids long. CDR3 nucleotides: TGTGCCAGCAGCTTTCAAGCGGGAGGGGCCTACGAGCAGTACTTC. The encoded protein is CASSFQAGGAYEQYF.

There are many counts of this clonotype. This CDR3 fails to terminate in the conserved phenylalanine or tryptophan, so it likely reflects a read error. The DNA is omitted, as the CDR3 cannot be located on it reliably, and the CDR3 follows TCRdb's listing. The chain's CDR3 is CASSFADGPLSV. The chain combines TRBV12-3 or TRBV12-4 with TRBJ1-6; the table's D gene call, TRBD1, was not cross checked with the DNA. The CDR3 totals 12 residues, both ends included.

This clonotype was detected many times. The chain carries TRBV29-1 and TRBJ1-1; D not resolved. CDR1 is SQVTM, CDR2 ANQGSEA, per germline. Trimming removed 6 bases at V and 1 base at J, with 6 bases between. The CDR3 extends over 11 amino acids. The chain's CDR3 is CSVQRNTEAFF. The DNA for the CDR3 is TGCAGCGTACAAAGGAACACTGAAGCTTTCTTT.

In its sample, this clonotype was seen many times. The J gene is TRBJ2-1, the V gene TRBV10-3; 15 bases fit TRBD2. Germline V gives CDR1 ENHRY, CDR2 SYGVKD. With V trimmed by 6 bases and J by 2 bases, 5 bases remained unmatched. The CDR3 loop spans 17 amino acids. The DNA for the CDR3 is TGTGCCATCAGGGGACTAGCGGGAGGACCGGCCTACAATGAGCAGTTCTTC. Protein: CAIRGLAGGPAYNEQFF.

This clonotype was seen repeatedly, ten times or more. This chain links TRBV4-2 with TRBJ2-2, with a tentative D call TRBD2 (6 bases). V was trimmed by 5 bases and J by 2 bases, leaving 15 bases between them. CDR1 is LGHNA and CDR2 is YNFKEQ in the germline V gene. The CDR3 spans 16 residues. The CDR3 sequence: CASSTFGSVNTGELFF. CDR3 nucleotide sequence: TGTGCCAGCAGCACGTTCGGGAGTGTAAACACCGGGGAGCTGTTTTTT.

This clonotype was picked up many times. V and J are TRBV7-9 and TRBJ1-2, with a weak D call TRBD1 (6 bases). Between the trimmed V and J ends, which lost 4 bases and 6 bases, there was a span of 18 bases. The CDR3 covers 15 residues. The germline V gene has CDR1 SEHNR and CDR2 FQNEAQ (reference sequence). DNA of the CDR3: TGTGCCAGCAGCTCAGACAGGACGGGGAAGAATGGCTACACCTTC. Its translation: CASSSDRTGKNGYTF.

This clonotype has more than one count but fewer than ten. The chain employs TRBV29-1 and TRBJ2-7; D ambiguous. From germline, CDR1 is SQVTM and CDR2 ANQGSEA. The CDR3 covers 13 residues. V shed 6 bases and J shed 3 bases, with 15 bases lying between them. The CDR3 DNA is TGCAGCGTGGCAACCGGGCCGCTCTACGAGCAGTACTTC. It is translated as CSVATGPLYEQYF.

This clonotype was found a few times. The genes are TRBV7-8 and TRBJ2-5; possible D gene TRBD1, 6 bases. This CDR3 is built from 15 residues. CDR1 is SGHVS, CDR2 FQNEAQ, per germline. Trimming took 1 base from V and 5 from J, leaving 14 bases between them. The CDR3, as DNA: TGTGCCAGCAGCTTAGTGGGGGCGGCTGTCGAGACCCAGTACTTC. Its protein product is CASSLVGAAVETQYF. Looking up the rest from reference TRBV7-8 and TRBJ2-5 gives the full variable domain: GAGVSQSPRYKVAKRGQDVALRCDPISGHVSLFWYQQALGQGPEFLTYFQNEAQLDKSGLPSDRFFAERPEGSVSTLKIQRTQQEDSAVYLCASSLVGAAVETQYFGPGTRLLVL.

A note on this clonotype: This may stem from a read error, because a much larger clone lies one nucleotide away. The J gene is TRBJ2-7, the V gene TRBV11-2; no reliable D call. From germline, CDR1 is SGHAT and CDR2 FQNNGV. This CDR3 contains 15 residues. This CDR3 reads CASSLGASSSYEEYF. The CDR3 bases are TGTGCCAGCAGCTTAGGCGCCAGCAGCTCCTACGAGGAGTACTTC.

This clonotype has at least ten counts. The chain links TRBV6-6 to TRBJ2-2, with 11 positions matching TRBD2. The CDR3 is 16 residues long. The V and J ends lost 4 bases and 2 bases, in that order; junction bases with no gene match: 3. Per the germline V gene, CDR1 is MNHNY and CDR2 is SVGAGI (reference sequence). CDR3 DNA: TGTGCCAGCAGTTTGGGACTAGCGGCCAACACCGGGGAGCTGTTTTTT. Translation: CASSLGLAANTGELFF.

This clonotype came up many times. The chain couples TRBV7-3 to TRBJ2-3; the D gene is possibly TRBD2 (6 bases). This CDR3 is built from 15 residues. Trimming cost V 5 bases and J 5 bases, with 17 bases left between them. CDR1 is SGHTA and CDR2 is FQGTGA in the germline V gene. Here the CDR3 reads CASSQAAGGVDTQYF. For the CDR3, the DNA is TGTGCCAGCAGCCAAGCCGCCGGGGGAGTAGATACGCAGTATTTT.

This clonotype came up many times. The rearrangement uses TRBV7-2 and TRBJ1-2; D unresolved. CDR1 is SGHTA and CDR2 is FQGNSA in the germline V gene. V lost 5 bases and J lost 6, with 13 bases in between. The CDR3 sequence is 13 residues long. CDR3 coding DNA: TGTGCCAGCAGCCCGGAGAGATCAGATGGCTACACCTTC. This codes for CASSPERSDGYTF. Full variable domain (remainder filled in from reference TRBV7-2 and TRBJ1-2): GAGVSQSPSNKVTEKGKDVELRCDPISGHTALYWYRQSLGQGLEFLIYFQGNSAPDKSGLPSDRFSAERTGGSVSTLTIQRTQQEDSAVYLCASSPERSDGYTFGSGTRLTVV.

The chain combines TRBV2 with TRBJ2-1; 14 nucleotides align to TRBD2. Germline assignment: CDR1 SNHLY and CDR2 FYNNEI. Losses at the gene ends were 5 bases for V and 8 bases for J; bases not matched to a gene: 5. This CDR3 comprises 15 residues. CDR3 sequence reads: CASSPGLAGAYEQFF. In nucleotides, the CDR3 is TGTGCCAGCAGTCCGGGACTAGCGGGAGCCTATGAGCAGTTCTTC. The variable domain in full, completed from reference TRBV2 and TRBJ2-1, reads EPEVTQTPSHQVTQMGQEVILRCVPISNHLYFYWYRQILGQKVEFLVSFYNNEISEKSEIFDDQFSVERPDGSNFTLKIRSTKLEDSAMYFCASSPGLAGAYEQFFGPGTRLTVL.

V usage is TRBV5-1 and J usage is TRBJ2-2, with D tentatively TRBD2 (5 bases). CDR1 is SGHRS and CDR2 is YFSETQ in the germline V gene. This CDR3 is built from 15 residues. Trimming left V 2 bases short and J 2 bases short, with 10 bases between. CDR3 nucleotides: TGCGCCAGCAGCTTACAGAGCGGTAACACCGGGGAGCTGTTTTTT. It is translated as CASSLQSGNTGELFF.

This clonotype was counted a single time. CDR3 nucleotide sequence: TGTGCCAGAAGCTTGCCCCGGGGGTATGAGCAGTTCTTC. Encoded protein: CARSLPRGYEQFF. This chain joins TRBV5-3 and TRBJ2-1; possible D gene TRBD2, 6 bases. TRBV5-3 is an ORF for which the function is uncertain. With 1 base removed from V and 8 bases from J, the gap between germline ends came to 10 bases. The CDR3 sequence is 13 residues long.

This clonotype was found a few times. The chain uses TRBV6-5 and TRBJ2-6; 8 bases agree with TRBD1. Per germline, CDR1 MNHEY and CDR2 SVGAGI. CDR3 length: 18 amino acids. J gave up 0 bases and V 6 bases, and 10 bases lay outside the gene matches. CDR3 residues: CASSPSTGVGSGANVLTF. DNA for the CDR3: TGTGCCAGCAGCCCCTCGACAGGGGTCGGCTCTGGGGCCAACGTCCTGACTTTC.

The chain links TRBV14 to TRBJ2-1, with D tentatively TRBD1 or TRBD2 (6 bases each). V lost 4 bases and J lost 7, with 20 bases in between. The germline V gene has CDR1 SGHDN and CDR2 FVKESK. This CDR3 is 16 amino acids long. The DNA of the CDR3 is TGTGCCAGCAGCCCCTTAGGGGGGAGGCAAACGAATGAGCAGTTCTTC. As protein: CASSPLGGRQTNEQFF. Together with reference TRBV14 and TRBJ2-1, the CDR3 gives the full variable domain: EAGVTQFPSHSVIEKGQTVTLRCDPISGHDNLYWYRRVMGKEIKFLLHFVKESKQDESGMPNNRFLAERTGGTYSTLKVQPAELEDSGVYFCASSPLGGRQTNEQFFGPGTRLTVL.

This clonotype was seen more than once but under ten times. CDR3 protein: CSVTITGTGELFF. The CDR3 nucleotides read TGCAGCGTCACTATTACGGGCACCGGGGAGCTGTTTTTT. The chain carries TRBV29-1 and TRBJ2-2; no definite D call. The CDR3 runs to 13 residues. V lost 6 bases and J 4 bases, leaving 12 bases between the germline ends. Looked up from germline, CDR1 is SQVTM and CDR2 is ANQGSEA.

V gene TRBV15 combines with J gene TRBJ2-5; D is undetermined. Looked up from germline, CDR1 is LNHNV and CDR2 is YYDKDF (reference sequence). V dropped 9 bases and J dropped 4 bases, with 12 bases sitting between them. This CDR3 is 12 amino acids long. CDR3 in DNA: TGTGCCACGGCCTCTCCAGGAGAGACCCAGTACTTC. As protein: CATASPGETQYF.